This is a list of T cell receptor beta chains from one sample in a study of cytomegalovirus exposure and HLA in healthy donors. Some clones are missing from TCRdb's copy, which holds only in-frame ones; the method was immunoSEQ multiplex PCR. The sample includes under 200,000 clones, roughly 80% seen only once; the top ten take 2% to 2.5%. Sequencing used PBMCs. These receptors all stem from a man in his 60s in good health and CMV-seronegative. The CDR3 runs from the conserved cysteine through the conserved F or W. D genes are given only for firm matches. Clone size is shown for a subset of rows, as once, few, many or a class of expanded clone.

cdr3_length j_call d_call clone_size v_call cdr3_aa cdr3_nt
12 TRBJ2-7 - - TRBV29-1 CSVVEGFYEQYF TGCAGCGTTGTAGAGGGCTTCTACGAGCAGTACTTC
15 TRBJ2-3 - - TRBV2 CASRLENLGTDTQYF TGTGCCAGCAGACTAGAGAACCTGGGCACAGATACGCAGTATTTT
17 TRBJ2-3 TRBD2 - TRBV7-2 CASSLVGGRDSPDTQYF TGTGCCAGCAGCTTAGTTGGCGGGAGGGACTCGCCAGATACGCAGTATTTT
16 TRBJ2-5 TRBD2 - TRBV7-2 CASSPELAGAGETQYF TGTGCCAGCAGCCCCGAGCTAGCGGGAGCAGGAGAGACCCAGTACTTC
15 TRBJ2-3 - - TRBV6-5 CASSTGTGGSDTQYF TGTGCCAGCAGTACCGGGACTGGGGGGTCAGATACGCAGTATTTT
15 TRBJ2-5 TRBD1 - TRBV5-1 CASSFPGQGQETQYF TGCGCCAGCAGCTTTCCGGGACAGGGACAAGAGACCCAGTACTTC
13 TRBJ1-1 - few TRBV6-1 CASTGTPNTEAFF TGTGCCAGCACCGGGACACCGAACACTGAAGCTTTCTTT
14 TRBJ2-7 - - TRBV14 CASSQTVSSYEQYF TGTGCCAGCAGCCAAACGGTGAGCTCCTACGAGCAGTACTTC
15 TRBJ2-3 TRBD2 - TRBV7-2 CASSLAPAGGDTQYF TGTGCCAGCAGCTTAGCCCCAGCGGGAGGGGATACGCAGTATTTT
12 TRBJ1-5 - - TRBV28 CASSAGNQPQHF TGTGCCAGCAGTGCGGGAAATCAGCCCCAGCATTTT
16 TRBJ2-7 TRBD1 - TRBV18 CASSPLVGQASYEQYF TGTGCCAGCTCACCACTTGTAGGACAGGCTTCCTACGAGCAGTACTTC
12 TRBJ1-2 - - TRBV29-1 CSAGPSGGGYPF TGCAGCGCCGGGCCCAGCGGGGGGGGCTACCCCTTC
14 TRBJ2-2 - once TRBV6-5 CASSRGLNTGELFF TGTGCCAGCAGTAGAGGGTTGAACACCGGGGAGCTGTTTTTT
15 TRBJ2-7 TRBD2 - TRBV11-2 CASSSGTSGGYEQYF TGTGCCAGCAGCTCGGGGACTAGCGGGGGATACGAGCAGTACTTC
14 TRBJ2-2 - - TRBV9 CASSVGGSTGELFF TGTGCCAGCAGCGTAGGAGGGTCCACCGGGGAGCTGTTTTTT
13 TRBJ1-5 TRBD1 - TRBV29-1 CSVRGDRVQPQHF TGCAGCGTTAGAGGGGACAGGGTTCAGCCCCAGCATTTT
18 TRBJ2-3 - - TRBV4-1 CASSQDQQLRVMPDTQYF TGCGCCAGCAGCCAAGATCAACAGCTGCGGGTTATGCCAGATACGCAGTATTTT
13 TRBJ1-1 - - TRBV4-2 CASSQEQDTEAFF TGTGCCAGCAGCCAAGAACAGGACACTGAAGCTTTCTTT
15 TRBJ1-4 - - TRBV19 CASSTGGRQNEKLFF TGTGCCAGTAGTACAGGAGGGAGACAAAATGAAAAACTGTTTTTT
11 TRBJ1-1 TRBD1 - TRBV29-1 CSALTGGLAFF TGCAGCGCGCTAACAGGGGGCCTAGCTTTCTTT
15 TRBJ1-2 - once TRBV7-6 CASSLDETTAYGYTF TGTGCCAGCAGCTTAGATGAGACGACAGCGTATGGCTACACCTTC
14 TRBJ1-5 TRBD1 - TRBV29-1 CSAGTGGDNQPQNF TGCAGCGCTGGGACAGGGGGAGACAATCAGCCCCAGAATTTT
14 TRBJ2-1 - - TRBV19 CASRFTGGHNEQFF TGTGCCAGTAGATTCACGGGGGGCCACAATGAGCAGTTCTTC